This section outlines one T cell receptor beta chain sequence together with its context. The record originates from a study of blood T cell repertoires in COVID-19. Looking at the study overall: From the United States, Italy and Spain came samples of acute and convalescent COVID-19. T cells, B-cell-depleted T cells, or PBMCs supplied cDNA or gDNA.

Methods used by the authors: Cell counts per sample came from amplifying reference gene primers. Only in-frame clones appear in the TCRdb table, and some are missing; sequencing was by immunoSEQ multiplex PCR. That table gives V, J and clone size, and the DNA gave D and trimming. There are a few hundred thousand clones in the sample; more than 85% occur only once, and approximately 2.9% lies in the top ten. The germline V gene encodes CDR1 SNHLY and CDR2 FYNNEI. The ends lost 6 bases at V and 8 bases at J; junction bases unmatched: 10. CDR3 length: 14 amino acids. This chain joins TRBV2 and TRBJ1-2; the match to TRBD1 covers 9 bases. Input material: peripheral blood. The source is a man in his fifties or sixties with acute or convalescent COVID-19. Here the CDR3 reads CASSETGTGRGYTF. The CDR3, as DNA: TGTGCCAGCAGCGAGACCGGGACAGGGAGAGGCTACACCTTC. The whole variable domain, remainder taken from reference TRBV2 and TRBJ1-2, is EPEVTQTPSHQVTQMGQEVILRCVPISNHLYFYWYRQILGQKVEFLVSFYNNEISEKSEIFDDQFSVERPDGSNFTLKIRSTKLEDSAMYFCASSETGTGRGYTFGSGTRLTVV.